Listed below are T cell receptor beta chains from one sample, sequenced in a study of shared clonotypes between healthy human individuals. Data came from immunoSEQ multiplex PCR; TCRdb stores just in-frame clones and leaves some out. Counted here are around 990,000 clones, approximately 75% occurring once; the ten biggest clones make up 0.7% to 0.95%. Sequencing was carried out using memory CD4+ T cells from PBMCs. The receptors come from a man in his late teens or twenties in good health. Some clones in this sample may be carry-over from other donors' samples. The CDR3 runs from the conserved cysteine through the conserved F or W. Each record gives: CDR3 DNA, CDR3 protein, J gene, D gene, clone size, V gene. A D gene is named only where the DNA matches it firmly. The size of a clone is reported for some rows only, either as once, few or many, or as a class for expanded clones.

DNA: TGCGCCAGCAGCGGGACAGGGACGGTCACTGAAGCTTTCTTT
CDR3: CASSGTGTVTEAFF
J: TRBJ1-1
D: TRBD1
size: -
V: TRBV4-1

DNA: TGTGCCAGCAGTGAAGCGCGGGGATTGGGGGGAGGCAAAAACATTCAGTACTTC
CDR3: CASSEARGLGGGKNIQYF
J: TRBJ2-4
D: -
size: -
V: TRBV6-1

DNA: TGTGCCAGTAGTATTTCCGGGACAGGGTCCTACGAGCAGTACTTC
CDR3: CASSISGTGSYEQYF
J: TRBJ2-7
D: TRBD1
size: few
V: TRBV19

DNA: TGCGCCAGCAGAGGGCGAGCGGGAGCCTCCTACAATGAGCAGTTCTTC
CDR3: CASRGRAGASYNEQFF
J: TRBJ2-1
D: TRBD2
size: -
V: TRBV10-2

DNA: TGTGCCAGCAACAGACGGCACTCTGGGGCCAACGTCCTGACTTTC
CDR3: CASNRRHSGANVLTF
J: TRBJ2-6
D: -
size: -
V: TRBV6-5

DNA: TGTGCCAGTAGTGGGGGACCTTTCCCCTCCTACGAGCAGTACTTC
CDR3: CASSGGPFPSYEQYF
J: TRBJ2-7
D: -
size: -
V: TRBV19

DNA: TGTGCCAGCAGCCCGGGACTAGCGGGAGTATTGGATACGCAGTATTTT
CDR3: CASSPGLAGVLDTQYF
J: TRBJ2-3
D: TRBD2
size: -
V: TRBV2

DNA: TGTGCCAGCAGTCCTACGGACTATGGCTACACCTTC
CDR3: CASSPTDYGYTF
J: TRBJ1-2
D: -
size: -
V: TRBV28

DNA: TGTGCCAGCAGTGACAGGCAATCTAACTATGGCTACACCTTC
CDR3: CASSDRQSNYGYTF
J: TRBJ1-2
D: -
size: -
V: TRBV6-5

DNA: TGCGCCAGCAGCTTGATGATGACTAGCGGAACAAATTACGAGCAGTACTTC
CDR3: CASSLMMTSGTNYEQYF
J: TRBJ2-7
D: TRBD2
size: many
V: TRBV5-1